This TCR beta chain was obtained from a study of blood T cell repertoires in COVID-19. Study context: T cells, B-cell-depleted T cells, or PBMCs supplied cDNA or gDNA.

TCRdb's copy holds only in-frame clones and misses some; the assay was immunoSEQ multiplex PCR. Counted here are about 200,000 clones, over 80% occurring once; the ten biggest clones make up 27%. With V trimmed by 5 bases and J by 0 bases, 10 bases remained unmatched. This CDR3 is 17 amino acids long. CDR1 and CDR2 from the germline V gene are SEHNR and FQNEAQ (reference sequence). The sequenced sample was peripheral blood. The rearrangement uses TRBV7-9 and TRBJ2-1; 7 bases are a match to TRBD2. This clonotype was sampled from a man aged 35 to 55 with acute or convalescent COVID-19. The CDR3 region is CASSPQGGLSSYNEQFF. CDR3 coding DNA: TGTGCCAGCAGCCCGCAGGGAGGGCTCAGCTCCTACAATGAGCAGTTCTTC.